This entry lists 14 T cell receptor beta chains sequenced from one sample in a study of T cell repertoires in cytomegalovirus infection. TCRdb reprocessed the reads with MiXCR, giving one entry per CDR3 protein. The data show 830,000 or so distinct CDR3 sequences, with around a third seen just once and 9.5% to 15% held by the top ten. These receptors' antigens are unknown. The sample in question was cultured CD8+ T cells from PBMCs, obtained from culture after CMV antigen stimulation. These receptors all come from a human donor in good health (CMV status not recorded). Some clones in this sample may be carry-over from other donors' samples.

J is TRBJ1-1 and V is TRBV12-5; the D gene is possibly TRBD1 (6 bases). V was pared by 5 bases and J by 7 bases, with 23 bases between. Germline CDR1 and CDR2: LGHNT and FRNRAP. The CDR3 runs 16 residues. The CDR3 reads CASGQDLTGGRFEAFF. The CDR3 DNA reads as TGTGCTAGTGGTCAGGACCTAACGGGGGGCAGGTTTGAAGCTTTCTTT.

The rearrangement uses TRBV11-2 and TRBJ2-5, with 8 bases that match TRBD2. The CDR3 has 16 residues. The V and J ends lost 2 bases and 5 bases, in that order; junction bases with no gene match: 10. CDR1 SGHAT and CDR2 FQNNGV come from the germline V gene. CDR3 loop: CASSLWRGGLSETQYF. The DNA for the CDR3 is TGTGCCAGCAGCTTATGGCGCGGGGGGTTGAGTGAGACCCAGTACTTC.

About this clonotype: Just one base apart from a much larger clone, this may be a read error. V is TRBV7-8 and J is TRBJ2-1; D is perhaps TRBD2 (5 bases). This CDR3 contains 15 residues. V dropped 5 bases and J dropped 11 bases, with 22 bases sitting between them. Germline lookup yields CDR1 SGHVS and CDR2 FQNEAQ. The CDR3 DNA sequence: TGTGCCAGCAGCCCTAGCCGACCCCCAATTTTTAAGCAGTTCTTC. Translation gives CASSPSRPPIFKQFF.

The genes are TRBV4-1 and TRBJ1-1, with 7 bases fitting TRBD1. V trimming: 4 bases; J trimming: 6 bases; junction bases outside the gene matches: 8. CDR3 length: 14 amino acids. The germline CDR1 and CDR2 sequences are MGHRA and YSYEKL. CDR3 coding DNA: TGCGCCAGCAGCCCAGAGACAGGGCGCCCTGAAGCTTTCTTT. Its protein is CASSPETGRPEAFF.

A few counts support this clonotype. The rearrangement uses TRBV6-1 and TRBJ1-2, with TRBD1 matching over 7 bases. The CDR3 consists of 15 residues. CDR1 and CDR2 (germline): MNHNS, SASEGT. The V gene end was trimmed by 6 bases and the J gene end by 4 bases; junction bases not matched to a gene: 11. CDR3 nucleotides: TGTGCCAGCAGCTCCCCGGGACAGCTTTTCTATGGCTACACCTTC. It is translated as CASSSPGQLFYGYTF.

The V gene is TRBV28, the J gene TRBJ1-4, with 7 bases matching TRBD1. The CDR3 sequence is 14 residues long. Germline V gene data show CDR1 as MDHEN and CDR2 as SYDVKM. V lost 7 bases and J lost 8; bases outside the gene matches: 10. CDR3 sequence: CASTWDSVTEKLFF. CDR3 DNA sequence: TGTGCCAGCACCTGGGACAGTGTGACCGAAAAACTGTTTTTT.

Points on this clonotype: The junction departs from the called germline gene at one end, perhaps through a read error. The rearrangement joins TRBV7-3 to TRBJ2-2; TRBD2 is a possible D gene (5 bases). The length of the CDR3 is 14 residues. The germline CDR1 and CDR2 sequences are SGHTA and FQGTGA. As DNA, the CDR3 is TGTGCCAGCAGCTGGGCCAGAAACACCGGGGAGCTGTTTTTC. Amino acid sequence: CASSWARNTGELFF.

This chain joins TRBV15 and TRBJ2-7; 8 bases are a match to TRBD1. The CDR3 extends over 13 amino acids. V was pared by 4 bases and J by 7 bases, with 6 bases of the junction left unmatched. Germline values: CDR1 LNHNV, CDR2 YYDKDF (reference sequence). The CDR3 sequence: CATSIDRGGEQYV. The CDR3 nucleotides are TGTGCCACCAGCATCGACAGGGGCGGTGAGCAGTACGTC.

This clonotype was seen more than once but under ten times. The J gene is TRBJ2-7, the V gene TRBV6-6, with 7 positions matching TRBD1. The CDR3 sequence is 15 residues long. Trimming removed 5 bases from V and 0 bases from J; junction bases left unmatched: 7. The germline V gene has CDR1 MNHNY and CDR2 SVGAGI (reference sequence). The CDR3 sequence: CASSTRDSHSYEQYF. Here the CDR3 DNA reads TGTGCCAGCAGTACCCGGGACAGCCACTCCTACGAGCAGTACTTC.

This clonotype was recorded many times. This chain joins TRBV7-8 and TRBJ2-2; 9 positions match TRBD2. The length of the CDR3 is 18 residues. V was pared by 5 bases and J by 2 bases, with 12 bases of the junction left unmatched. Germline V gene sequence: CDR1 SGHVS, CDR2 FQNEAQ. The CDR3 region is CASSQPSRLAANTGELFF. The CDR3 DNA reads TGTGCCAGCAGCCAACCCTCCAGACTAGCGGCAAACACCGGGGAGCTGTTTTTT.

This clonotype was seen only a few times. CDR3 sequence: CASSFRGTLNTEAFF. For the CDR3, the DNA is TGTGCCAGCAGTTTCAGGGGTACGCTGAACACTGAAGCTTTCTTT. This chain links TRBV28 with TRBJ1-1; perhaps TRBD1 as D (6 bases). In germline, CDR1 is MDHEN, CDR2 SYDVKM. CDR3 length equals 15 residues. Trimming took 3 bases from V and 0 from J, leaving 11 bases between them.

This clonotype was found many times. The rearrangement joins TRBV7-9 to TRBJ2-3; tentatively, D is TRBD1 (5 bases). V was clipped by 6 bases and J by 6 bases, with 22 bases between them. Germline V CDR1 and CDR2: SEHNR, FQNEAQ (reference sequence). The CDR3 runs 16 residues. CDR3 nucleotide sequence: TGTGCCAGCAGTCAGGGATTTGGTAGCAAAGTGGATACGCAGTATTTT. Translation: CASSQGFGSKVDTQYF.

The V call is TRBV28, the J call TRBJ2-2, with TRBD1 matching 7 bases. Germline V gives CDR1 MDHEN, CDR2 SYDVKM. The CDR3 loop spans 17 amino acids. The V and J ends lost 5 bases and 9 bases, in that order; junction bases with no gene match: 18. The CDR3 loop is CASSPRDSTFGHRELFF. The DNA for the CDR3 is TGTGCCAGCAGTCCGAGGGACAGCACCTTTGGACACCGGGAGCTGTTTTTT.

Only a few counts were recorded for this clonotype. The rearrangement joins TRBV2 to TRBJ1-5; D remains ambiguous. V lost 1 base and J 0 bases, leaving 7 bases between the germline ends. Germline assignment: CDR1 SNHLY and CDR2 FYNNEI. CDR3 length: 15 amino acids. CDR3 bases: TGTGCCAGCAGTGAAGGGCAGAGTAGCAATCAGCCCCAGCATTTT. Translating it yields CASSEGQSSNQPQHF.